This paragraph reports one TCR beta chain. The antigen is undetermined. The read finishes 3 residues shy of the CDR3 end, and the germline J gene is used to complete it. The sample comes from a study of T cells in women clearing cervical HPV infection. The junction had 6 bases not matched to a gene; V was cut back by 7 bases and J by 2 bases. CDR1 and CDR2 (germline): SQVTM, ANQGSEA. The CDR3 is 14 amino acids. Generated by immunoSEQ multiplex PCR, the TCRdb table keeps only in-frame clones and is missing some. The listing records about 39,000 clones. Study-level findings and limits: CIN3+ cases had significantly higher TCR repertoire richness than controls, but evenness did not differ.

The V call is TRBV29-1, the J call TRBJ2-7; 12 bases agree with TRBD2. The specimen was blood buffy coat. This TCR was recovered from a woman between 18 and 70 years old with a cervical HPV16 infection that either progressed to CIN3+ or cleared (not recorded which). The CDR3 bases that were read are TGCAGCGCTACTAGCGGGGGGACGACCTACGAG. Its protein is CSATSGGTTYE. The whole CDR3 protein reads CSATSGGTTYEQYF.